This T cell receptor (beta chain) was recorded in a study of beta chain features in type 1 diabetes. Purity exceeded 95% in all sorted populations. The CDR3 totals 14 residues. In germline, CDR1 is MDHEN, CDR2 SYDVKM. V was pared by 3 bases and J by 5 bases, with 12 bases between. TCRB transcripts that were expressed got sequenced, as all of the isolated RNA had been reverse transcribed. It was found that naive, central memory and regulatory T cell samples averaged about 3.57 million reads. The table came from immunoSEQ multiplex PCR; TCRdb's copy has only in-frame clones and leaves some out. The top ten hold 0.01% of the sample, which has roughly 340,000 clones, roughly an eighth seen once. Findings of the study overall: Moderate yet significant TCRB CDR3 shortening was seen in Type 1 diabetes patients in all four CD4+ subsets.

With regard to this clone: The antigen is undetermined.

The chain links TRBV28 to TRBJ2-3; D might be TRBD2 (5 bases). Source material: naive CD4+ T cells from blood. This TCR was recovered from a young woman with type 1 diabetes. The CDR3 DNA reads as TGTGCCAGCAGTTTTGGGCTAGCAAGAGATACGCAGTATTTT. It encodes CASSFGLARDTQYF.